This T cell receptor beta chain emerged from a study of CD8 T cells in Susac syndrome. Study information: Blood was drawn from Susac syndrome patients while they were therapy-naive, on corticosteroids, or on intravenous immunoglobulin alone.

This CDR3 spans 16 amino acids. Per germline, CDR1 MDHEN and CDR2 SYDVKM. With 5 bases removed from V and 2 bases from J, the gap between germline ends came to 18 bases. Random hexamers primed reverse transcription of about 0.5 to 1 ug RNA. The method of amplification for TCR beta CDR3 was immunoSEQ multiplex PCR, covering 54 Vbeta and 13 Jbeta. Each CDR3 protein gets one entry after TCRdb re-called the immunoSEQ multiplex PCR reads with MiXCR. The sample records approximately 150,000 distinct CDR3 sequences, approximately 94% being singletons. The receptor comes from a human donor with Susac syndrome. The chain couples TRBV28 to TRBJ1-1; maybe TRBD1 (6 bases). The sample comprised CD4+ T cells from PBMCs. The CDR3 protein is CASSPGGAGVNTEAFF. The DNA for the CDR3 is TGTGCCAGCAGTCCCGGGGGGGCAGGGGTCAACACTGAAGCTTTCTTT. The full variable domain, completed using reference TRBV28 and TRBJ1-1, is DVKVTQSSRYLVKRTGEKVFLECVQDMDHENMFWYRQDPGLGLRLIYFSYDVKMKEKGDIPEGYSVSREKKERFSLILESASTNQTSMYLCASSPGGAGVNTEAFFGQGTRLTVV.